A selection of T cell receptor beta chains follows, all from one sample in a study of shared clonotypes between healthy human individuals. TCRdb's table, derived via immunoSEQ multiplex PCR, lists solely in-frame clones and lacks some. The sample lists about 2,200,000 clones, approximately 94% occurring once. Sequencing was performed on naive CD8+ T cells from PBMCs. The receptors were sampled from a man aged 18 to 29 in good health. Some clones in this sample may be carry-over from other donors' samples. The CDR3 runs from the conserved cysteine through the conserved F or W. Fields, in order: V gene, CDR3 length, CDR3 protein.

TRBV5-1,14,CASSPNRRPYEQYF
TRBV30,15,CAWSVLGQLNSPLHF
TRBV6-5,15,CASRPRANSNQPQHF
TRBV25-1,12,CASSPGGGEQFF
TRBV7-9,15,CASSLAQGASYEQYF
TRBV20-1,9,CSLGDTQYF
TRBV5-6,16,CASSLDRVSSYNEQFF
TRBV10-3,16,CAISGGRQNGGYGYTF
TRBV18,15,CASSPRMGGREEAFF
TRBV7-8,16,CASSRRGLRRNSPLHF
TRBV27,16,CASSQWGAASTDTQYF